Below are 6 T cell receptor beta chains sequenced from a single sample in a study of T cell repertoires in cytomegalovirus infection (dated by TCRdb to between 2018 and 2021). Sequencing relied on an Illumina HiSeq 1500. TCRdb passed the public sequencing reads through fastp at Q25 and MiXCR, retaining productive beta sequences. Each record represents a unique CDR3 protein, reported with the most common genes and DNA among its rows. This sample is represented by roughly 200,000 distinct CDR3 sequences; less than 9.5% of them were singletons. The ten largest clones add up to roughly 5% of the sample. The sequenced sample consisted of PBMCs. The receptors derive from a human donor in good health (CMV status not recorded). Some clones in this sample may be carry-over from other donors' samples.

This clonotype was counted a few times. V and J are TRBV28 and TRBJ2-2; D might be TRBD1 (6 bases). This CDR3 has 15 amino acids. Per germline, CDR1 MDHEN and CDR2 SYDVKM. V lost 3 bases and J 7 bases, leaving 15 bases between the germline ends. CDR3 residues: CASSLGRGGNGELFF. DNA of the CDR3: TGTGCCAGCAGTTTGGGTCGAGGGGGAAACGGGGAGCTGTTTTTT.

V and J are TRBV2 and TRBJ2-7, with TRBD2 as a possible D gene (5 bases). The V gene's germline CDR1 is SNHLY and CDR2 FYNNEI. V shed 3 bases and J shed 9 bases, with 6 bases lying between them. The CDR3 sequence is 10 residues long. CDR3 region: CASSEGRQYF. As DNA, the CDR3 is TGTGCCAGCAGTGAGGGGAGGCAGTACTTC.

The sample holds a few counts of this clonotype. V gene TRBV20-1 combines with J gene TRBJ1-1; weak D call: TRBD1 (6 bases). Germline V gives CDR1 DFQATT, CDR2 SNEGSKA (reference sequence). The CDR3 spans 14 residues. Trimming removed 3 bases from V and 3 bases from J, with 14 bases in between. CDR3 DNA sequence: TGCAGTGCTAGTTGGGGGCATGCGGACACTGAAGCTTTCTTT. Translating gives CSASWGHADTEAFF.

This clonotype has a count of ten or more. V gene TRBV20-1 combines with J gene TRBJ2-3; D call uncertain. Germline lookup yields CDR1 DFQATT and CDR2 SNEGSKA (reference sequence). The V end was cut by 5 bases, the J end by 7 bases, with 16 bases between. The CDR3 is made up of 13 amino acids. CDR3: CSAPKEESNTQYF. The CDR3 nucleotides read TGCAGTGCTCCCAAAGAGGAGTCGAATACGCAGTATTTT.

This clonotype was picked up many times. V gene TRBV28 combines with J gene TRBJ2-7, with D perhaps assigned TRBD1 or TRBD2 (6 bases each). This CDR3 is built from 16 residues. Between the trimmed V and J ends, which lost 2 bases and 0 bases, there was a span of 14 bases. The germline CDR1 and CDR2 sequences are MDHEN and SYDVKM. The CDR3 DNA sequence: TGTGCCAGCAGTTTACAGCGGGTGGGGGCCTCCTACGAGCAGTACTTC. Amino acids: CASSLQRVGASYEQYF.

This clonotype was counted at least ten times. The chain links TRBV5-4 to TRBJ1-1; TRBD1 might be the D (6 bases). Trimming left V 3 bases short and J 0 bases short, with 12 bases between. This CDR3 has 15 residues. CDR1 and CDR2 from the germline V gene are SGHNT and YYREEE (reference sequence). As DNA, the CDR3 is TGTGCCAGCAGCTCGGCGGGACAAATGAACACTGAAGCTTTCTTT. Translation gives CASSSAGQMNTEAFF.